The rows below give T cell receptor beta chains drawn from one sample of a study of cytomegalovirus exposure and HLA in healthy donors. Repertoires were generated with immunoSEQ multiplex PCR, while TCRdb's copy carries only in-frame clones and drops some. The sample has approximately 70,000 clones. The sequencing sample was made of PBMCs. The receptors were gathered from a woman in her twenties or thirties in good health and CMV-seronegative. CDR3s include the opening cysteine and the closing phenylalanine or tryptophan. The order of the fields is D gene, J gene, CDR3 length, V gene, CDR3 protein, CDR3 DNA. D genes are given only for firm matches.

D: NA; J: TRBJ1-5; length: 14; V: TRBV27; CDR3: CASSPGWGGQPQHF; DNA: TGTGCCAGCAGTCCGGGGTGGGGGGGACAGCCCCAGCATTTT
D: NA; J: TRBJ2-3; length: 12; V: TRBV9; CDR3: CASSGGGVGQYF; DNA: TGTGCCAGCAGCGGGGGCGGGGTGGGGCAGTATTTT
D: NA; J: TRBJ2-2; length: 15; V: TRBV29-1; CDR3: CSAQIYQGNTGELFF; DNA: TGCAGCGCCCAGATATACCAGGGGAACACCGGGGAGCTGTTTTTT
D: NA; J: TRBJ2-7; length: 13; V: TRBV7-9; CDR3: CASSSQAGYEQYF; DNA: TGTGCCAGCAGCTCCCAGGCTGGATACGAGCAGTACTTC
D: TRBD2; J: TRBJ2-1; length: 18; V: TRBV10-3; CDR3: CAISEGLGDGTSPNEQFF; DNA: TGTGCCATCAGTGAGGGGTTAGGGGACGGGACTAGTCCCAATGAGCAGTTCTTC
D: TRBD1; J: TRBJ2-7; length: 14; V: TRBV27; CDR3: CASSFDRGRYEQYF; DNA: TGTGCCAGCAGTTTTGACAGGGGAAGGTACGAGCAGTACTTC
D: NA; J: TRBJ1-4; length: 13; V: TRBV28; CDR3: CASSFGGWEKLFF; DNA: TGTGCCAGCAGTTTTGGAGGGTGGGAAAAACTGTTTTTT
D: TRBD1; J: TRBJ1-3; length: 15; V: TRBV6-1; CDR3: CASSERDRAGNTIYF; DNA: TGTGCCAGCAGTGAAAGGGACAGGGCTGGAAACACCATATATTTT
D: TRBD2; J: TRBJ2-7; length: 15; V: TRBV27; CDR3: CASSFMAGELYEQYF; DNA: TGTGCCAGCAGTTTTATGGCGGGAGAACTCTACGAGCAGTACTTC
D: TRBD1; J: TRBJ2-7; length: 17; V: TRBV7-9; CDR3: CASSVDRVRPPTYEQYF; DNA: TGTGCCAGCAGCGTTGACAGGGTAAGGCCTCCGACCTACGAGCAGTACTTC
D: NA; J: TRBJ1-3; length: 14; V: TRBV2; CDR3: CASSEGPRGNTIYF; DNA: TGTGCCAGCAGTGAAGGGCCCAGGGGAAACACCATATATTTT
D: NA; J: TRBJ1-4; length: 14; V: TRBV19; CDR3: CASSIRTGTEKLFF; DNA: TGTGCCAGTAGTATACGAACAGGGACTGAAAAACTGTTTTTT
D: TRBD1; J: TRBJ1-5; length: 14; V: TRBV30; CDR3: CAWSSDRVNQPQHF; DNA: TGTGCCTGGAGTTCGGACAGGGTGAATCAGCCCCAGCATTTT
D: NA; J: TRBJ1-1; length: 12; V: TRBV28; CDR3: CASRLVSTEAFF; DNA: TGTGCCAGCAGATTGGTTAGCACTGAAGCTTTCTTT
D: NA; J: TRBJ2-7; length: 12; V: TRBV6-5; CDR3: CASIQGANEQYF; DNA: TGTGCCAGCATTCAAGGGGCAAACGAGCAGTACTTC
D: TRBD1; J: TRBJ1-5; length: 18; V: TRBV4-2; CDR3: CASSQRRDRGSSNQPQHF; DNA: TGTGCCAGCAGCCAACGCCGGGACAGGGGTAGTAGCAATCAGCCCCAGCATTTT
D: NA; J: TRBJ2-2; length: 15; V: TRBV6-5; CDR3: CASSYRDTRTGELFF; DNA: TGTGCCAGCAGTTACCGGGACACCCGGACCGGGGAGCTGTTTTTT
D: TRBD2; J: TRBJ2-5; length: 16; V: TRBV6-6; CDR3: CASSYPGLAGGETQYF; DNA: TGTGCCAGCAGTTACCCAGGACTAGCGGGAGGGGAGACCCAGTACTTC
D: TRBD1; J: TRBJ1-1; length: 15; V: TRBV4-3; CDR3: CASSQVTGGSTEAFF; DNA: TGCGCCAGCAGCCAAGTTACAGGGGGCAGCACTGAAGCTTTCTTT
D: NA; J: TRBJ2-1; length: 15; V: TRBV10-3; CDR3: CATRLGGESYNEQFF; DNA: TGTGCCACCAGACTAGGGGGAGAGTCCTACAATGAGCAGTTCTTC